A single sample gave rise to the 20 T cell receptor beta chains below, sequenced in a study of CD4+ T cells in melanoma. Clones were sequenced by immunoSEQ multiplex PCR, and TCRdb holds only the in-frame ones, with some missing. Of more than 110,000 clones detected, around nine tenths appear once; the ten largest clones hold roughly 1.4%. These receptors originate from a human donor with melanoma.

The genes are TRBV18 and TRBJ1-5; D gene unclear. The CDR3 contains 13 residues. Between the trimmed V and J ends, which lost 6 bases and 8 bases, there was a span of 14 bases. Germline lookup yields CDR1 KGHSH and CDR2 LQKENI. CDR3 residues: CASSQMLGEPQHF. The CDR3 DNA follows: TGTGCCAGCTCTCAAATGCTCGGTGAGCCCCAGCATTTT.

The V call is TRBV5-1, the J call TRBJ2-3; 8 nucleotides agree with TRBD2. The CDR3 sequence is 17 residues long. After removal of 5 bases from V and 0 bases from J, the junction contained 11 bases not matched to a gene. The germline CDR1 and CDR2 sequences are SGHRS and YFSETQ. The CDR3 nucleotides are TGCGCCAGCAGAGCCAGCGGGGGATCCTCTAGCACAGATACGCAGTATTTT. Its translation: CASRASGGSSSTDTQYF. The full variable domain, its missing parts supplied by reference TRBV5-1 and TRBJ2-3, is KAGVTQTPRYLIKTRGQQVTLSCSPISGHRSVSWYQQTPGQGLQFLFEYFSETQRNKGNFPGRFSGRQFSNSRSEMNVSTLELGDSALYLCASRASGGSSSTDTQYFGPGTRLTVL.

The V and J genes are TRBV7-9 and TRBJ2-5, with D unclear. V was clipped by 5 bases and J by 3 bases, with 13 bases between them. CDR3 size: 14 residues. The germline gives CDR1 SEHNR, CDR2 FQNEAQ (reference sequence). The CDR3 spells CASSPGRDEETQYF. As DNA, the CDR3 is TGTGCCAGCAGCCCGGGTAGGGATGAAGAGACCCAGTACTTC.

In its sample, this clone was seen a few times. V and J are TRBV30 and TRBJ1-3; D call uncertain. The CDR3 extends over 13 amino acids. CDR1 and CDR2 from the germline V gene are GTSNPN and SVGIG (reference sequence). The ends were cut back, 2 bases at V and 1 base at J, with 6 bases in the middle. The CDR3 DNA follows: TGTGCCTGGAGTCAGATTTCTGGAAACACCATATATTTT. Its protein is CAWSQISGNTIYF.

The J gene is TRBJ1-1, the V gene TRBV5-1, with D unresolved. Trimming stripped 5 bases from V and 1 base from J, with 9 bases between. CDR1 SGHRS and CDR2 YFSETQ come from the germline V gene. This CDR3 has 13 amino acids. CDR3: CASRREANTEAFF. The CDR3 DNA follows: TGCGCCAGCAGAAGGGAGGCGAACACTGAAGCTTTCTTT.

V is TRBV5-5 and J is TRBJ1-6; D is ambiguous. CDR3 size: 14 residues. V dropped 0 bases and J dropped 6 bases, with 7 bases sitting between them. Germline V lookup: CDR1 SGHKS, CDR2 YYEKEE (reference sequence). In DNA form, the CDR3 reads TGTGCCAGCAGCTTGGCCGGCACTAATTCACCCCTCCACTTT. Translating it yields CASSLAGTNSPLHF.

CDR3 DNA sequence: TGTGCCAGCAGCTTAAGGGGAAATCAGCCCCAGCATTTT. Its protein is CASSLRGNQPQHF. The chain joins TRBV7-2 to TRBJ1-5; D might be TRBD1 (5 bases). The V and J ends lost 2 bases and 4 bases respectively, with 6 bases between them. This CDR3 contains 13 residues. Germline V gene sequence: CDR1 SGHTA, CDR2 FQGNSA.

Only a few counts were recorded for this clone. The CDR3 reads CASSASPLSGGHPMADTQYF. Here the CDR3 DNA reads TGTGCCAGCAGCGCCTCACCACTTAGCGGGGGACATCCAATGGCAGATACGCAGTATTTT. The rearrangement links TRBV9 to TRBJ2-3, with 9 bases lining up with TRBD2. From germline, CDR1 is SGDLS and CDR2 YYNGEE. V gave up 3 bases and J gave up 4 bases; unmatched junction bases: 21. The CDR3 runs to 20 residues.

This chain connects TRBV7-3 to TRBJ1-3; no clear D. This CDR3 contains 13 residues. The ends were cut back, 4 bases at V and 3 bases at J, with 7 bases in the middle. The germline V gene encodes CDR1 SGHTA and CDR2 FQGTGA. CDR3 bases: TGTGCCAGCAGCTCGTCCGATGGAAACACCATATATTTT. It is translated as CASSSSDGNTIYF.

The rearrangement joins TRBV2 to TRBJ1-1; 8 positions agree with TRBD1. V dropped 6 bases and J dropped 1; count of bases not matched to a gene: 4. CDR3 length: 14 amino acids. Germline CDR1 is SNHLY and CDR2 is FYNNEI. The DNA of the CDR3 is TGTGCCAGCAGGGAGGGGACAGGGAACACTGAAGCTTTCTTT. This codes for CASREGTGNTEAFF.

V usage is TRBV6-4 and J usage is TRBJ1-6; maybe TRBD1 (5 bases). Trimming took 6 bases from V and 6 from J, leaving 12 bases between them. This CDR3 comprises 14 residues. The germline gives CDR1 MRHNA, CDR2 SNTAGT. The CDR3 region has the DNA TGTGCCAGCAGCCTGGGGGATTTTAATTCACCCCTCCACTTT. The encoded protein is CASSLGDFNSPLHF.

The CDR3 DNA reads TGTGCCAGCAGCGTAGGGACTAGCTACTACAATGAGCAGTTCTTC. Translated, it gives CASSVGTSYYNEQFF. The V call is TRBV9, the J call TRBJ2-1, with TRBD2 matching 8 bases. Trimming at V came to 0 bases and at J to 3 bases, leaving 2 bases not matched to a gene. Looked up from germline, CDR1 is SGDLS and CDR2 is YYNGEE. There are 15 residues in the CDR3.

Concerning this clone itself: The same CDR3 is also encoded by other DNA sequences in this sample. The J gene is TRBJ1-1, the V gene TRBV5-1; D unclear. CDR1 and CDR2 from the germline V gene are SGHRS and YFSETQ. V was clipped by 1 base and J by 1 base, with 2 bases between them. This CDR3 comprises 12 residues. The CDR3 region has the DNA TGCGCCAGCAGCTTGCAGAACACTGAAGCTTTCTTT. Amino acids: CASSLQNTEAFF.

The chain has TRBV7-8 and TRBJ2-3; tentative D call: TRBD2 (5 bases). Germline CDR1 is SGHVS and CDR2 is FQNEAQ. V lost 6 bases and J lost 7, with 11 bases in between. The CDR3 sequence is 12 residues long. CDR3 sequence reads: CASSLTGYTQYF. CDR3 DNA: TGTGCCAGCAGTCTGACGGGGTATACGCAGTATTTT.

The gene calls are TRBV5-6 and TRBJ2-7; D might be TRBD1 (6 bases). Germline loops: CDR1 SGHDT, CDR2 YYEEEE. The CDR3 covers 12 residues. The V gene lost 2 bases and the J gene lost 3 bases, with 6 bases spanning the gap. In nucleotides, the CDR3 is TGTGCCAGCAGCTTAGGGGGCTACGAGCAGTACTTC. This gives the protein CASSLGGYEQYF.

The J gene is TRBJ1-3, the V gene TRBV21-1; the table's D call, TRBD1, has no DNA check behind it. TRBV21-1 represents a pseudogene. The CDR3 extends over 16 amino acids. CDR3 in DNA: TGTGCCAGCAGCGGCCCCCAGGGATGTACTGGAAACACCATATATTTT. It encodes CASSGPQGCTGNTIYF.

V is TRBV20-1 and J is TRBJ1-4, with D hard to call. Germline V lookup: CDR1 DFQATT, CDR2 SNEGSKA (reference sequence). There are 11 residues in the CDR3. Written as DNA, the CDR3 is TGCAGGCTAGATACTCCTGAAAAACTGTTTTTT. Translating gives CRLDTPEKLFF.

The chain uses TRBV7-2 and TRBJ2-1; no clear D. Germline V CDR1 and CDR2: SGHTA, FQGNSA. Trimming shortened V by 3 bases and J by 1 base, and 7 bases separated the two germline ends. The CDR3 sequence is 14 residues long. In nucleotides, the CDR3 is TGTGCCAGCAGCTTTCGGTTATCCTACAATGAGCAGTTCTTC. Protein sequence: CASSFRLSYNEQFF.

The chain links TRBV19 to TRBJ1-5, with a weak D call TRBD1 (5 bases). V lost 3 bases and J lost 3, with 9 bases in between. CDR3 size: 14 residues. Looked up from germline, CDR1 is LNHDA and CDR2 is SQIVND (reference sequence). The CDR3 region is CASSISGSNQPQHF. The CDR3 nucleotides read TGTGCCAGTAGTATTTCAGGGTCCAATCAGCCCCAGCATTTT.

The rearrangement joins TRBV15 to TRBJ2-6; TRBD2 might be the D (5 bases). Germline V CDR1 and CDR2: LNHNV, YYDKDF (reference sequence). The CDR3 totals 19 residues. V was shortened by 0 bases and J by 0 bases, with 15 bases between the two germline ends. CDR3: CATSRDRLDGNSGANVLTF. The DNA for the CDR3 is TGTGCCACCAGCAGAGATCGCTTGGACGGGAACTCTGGGGCCAACGTCCTGACTTTC. Filled out from reference TRBV15 and TRBJ2-6, the complete variable domain reads DAMVIQNPRYQVTQFGKPVTLSCSQTLNHNVMYWYQQKSSQAPKLLFHYYDKDFNNEADTPDNFQSRRPNTSFCFLDIRSPGLGDTAMYLCATSRDRLDGNSGANVLTFGAGSRLTVL.